This T cell receptor (beta chain) was recovered during a study of human T cells and chemical hapten exposure. Concerning this clonotype: Its antigen is as yet unknown.

Study-level points and caveats: Patch test scores rose with PT1 expanded TCR counts, a positive correlation.

Regarding time point: patch test 3, about 24 weeks after DPC sensitization. The treatment was: therapeutic diphenylcyclopropenone sensitization with weekly scalp DPC. Sample donors consisted of patients with alopecia, aged 18 to 70 years, who were suitable for DPC. Unique molecular identifiers were affixed to discrete cDNA molecules within the library. TCRdb fed the RACE reads into MiXCR, producing one record per CDR3 protein. This sample has fewer than 100,000 distinct CDR3 sequences, with approximately 10% found just once. The length of the CDR3 is 14 residues. Per germline, CDR1 MDHEN and CDR2 SYDVKM. V shed 3 bases, J shed 6 bases, and the junction held 4 bases outside the gene matches.

This sequence was found in a woman in her 30s with alopecia areata. Some clones in this sample may be carry-over from other donors' samples. The input for sequencing was whole blood, taken in connection with sensitization to the hapten diphenylcyclopropenone (DPC). The chain uses TRBV28 and TRBJ1-5, with 8 nucleotides matching TRBD1. CDR3 in DNA: TGTGCCAGCAGTTTCCCGACAGGGGTTCAGCCCCAGCATTTT. Protein sequence: CASSFPTGVQPQHF.